This entry lists 20 T cell receptor beta chains sequenced from one sample in a study of T-cell reconstitution after alpha-beta-depleted transplantation in children. Unique molecular identifiers were incorporated during preparation of the TCRbeta library. Each CDR3 protein is one row after TCRdb ran MiXCR on the PCR reads. The sample consists of 540,000 or so distinct CDR3 sequences, roughly 24% of them appearing once. The sequences come from PBMCs, mostly from graft donor cells, collected 360 days after TCRalphabeta/CD19-depleted stem cell transplant. The receptors were gathered from a boy under two years old who had a stem cell transplant for acute myeloid leukemia, so the T cells may come from the graft donor.

The chain has TRBV5-6 and TRBJ2-3; D call uncertain. With 0 bases removed from V and 1 base from J, the gap between germline ends came to 12 bases. The CDR3 extends over 16 amino acids. CDR1 SGHDT and CDR2 YYEEEE come from the germline V gene. The CDR3 DNA is TGTGCCAGCAGCTTGGGCCTGATCATCCGCACAGATACGCAGTATTTT. This codes for CASSLGLIIRTDTQYF.

This clonotype was observed at least ten times. The J gene is TRBJ2-1, the V gene TRBV15; 8 bases line up with TRBD1. The V segment lost 3 bases and the J segment 6 bases; nucleotides outside the gene matches: 10. The germline gives CDR1 LNHNV, CDR2 YYDKDF (reference sequence). This CDR3 comprises 16 residues. The CDR3 DNA reads TGTGCCACCAGCAGGCCCGGACAGGGTTTCTCCAATGAGCAGTTCTTC. Encoded protein: CATSRPGQGFSNEQFF.

The chain uses TRBV6-1 and TRBJ2-5; 8 positions match TRBD1. This CDR3 is built from 14 residues. Germline V gives CDR1 MNHNS, CDR2 SASEGT. V shed 5 bases and J 5 bases; nucleotides not matched to a gene: 7. The CDR3 region is CASSRRQGRETQYF. CDR3 bases: TGTGCCAGCAGTAGGAGACAGGGGCGCGAGACCCAGTACTTC.

This clonotype showed up many times. This chain joins TRBV4-3 and TRBJ2-7; no definite D call. This CDR3 contains 13 residues. V lost 2 bases and J 3 bases, leaving 8 bases between the germline ends. Germline CDR1 is LGHNA and CDR2 is YSLEER. The DNA of the CDR3 is TGCGCCAGCAGCCAAACACCGGACTACGAGCAGTACTTC. The encoded protein is CASSQTPDYEQYF.

The chain employs TRBV2 and TRBJ2-1; 15 positions agree with TRBD2. Germline lookup yields CDR1 SNHLY and CDR2 FYNNEI. CDR3 length equals 17 residues. V trimming: 8 bases; J trimming: 10 bases; junction bases outside the gene matches: 15. The CDR3 loop is CASCLFWTSGGAYEQFF. CDR3 coding DNA: TGTGCCAGCTGTTTATTCTGGACTAGCGGGGGGGCGTACGAGCAGTTCTTC. Drawing the rest from reference TRBV2 and TRBJ2-1, the complete variable domain is EPEVTQTPSHQVTQMGQEVILRCVPISNHLYFYWYRQILGQKVEFLVSFYNNEISEKSEIFDDQFSVERPDGSNFTLKIRSTKLEDSAMYFCASCLFWTSGGAYEQFFGPGTRLTVL.

This clonotype has just a few counts. The V and J genes are TRBV11-2 and TRBJ2-1; weak D call: TRBD2 (5 bases). The V end lost 0 bases, the J end lost 3 bases, and 15 bases lay between the germline ends. This CDR3 is 17 amino acids long. Germline assignment: CDR1 SGHAT and CDR2 FQNNGV. CDR3: CASSLEGFGLRYNEQFF. The CDR3 nucleotides are TGTGCCAGCAGCTTAGAAGGCTTTGGACTTCGCTACAATGAGCAGTTCTTC.

The gene calls are TRBV6-1 and TRBJ2-7; 10 bases fit TRBD1. V shed 6 bases and J 4 bases; nucleotides not matched to a gene: 6. CDR1 is MNHNS, CDR2 SASEGT, per germline. This CDR3 spans 14 amino acids. CDR3 in amino acids: CASSSGQGDYEQYV. Here the CDR3 DNA reads TGTGCCAGCAGCTCTGGACAGGGGGATTACGAGCAGTACGTC.

This sequence joins TRBV10-2 and TRBJ2-1; D ambiguous. The CDR3 consists of 15 residues. Germline V gene sequence: CDR1 WSHSY, CDR2 SAAADI. Trimming stripped 8 bases from V and 7 bases from J, with 21 bases between. CDR3 protein: CASSPLAALGNEQFF. Written as DNA, the CDR3 is TGCGCCAGCTCGCCCCTTGCAGCGCTAGGGAATGAGCAGTTCTTC.

The sample holds many counts of this clonotype. This chain uses TRBV11-2 with TRBJ2-7; the D gene is possibly TRBD2 (5 bases). Trimming pared 6 bases from V and 3 bases from J, leaving 9 bases between. The CDR3 is 12 residues long. Germline loops: CDR1 SGHAT, CDR2 FQNNGV. The CDR3, as DNA: TGTGCCAGCAGACACGGAGGCTACGAGCAGTACTTC. Amino acids: CASRHGGYEQYF.

This clonotype has at least ten counts. The chain combines TRBV7-2 with TRBJ2-3, with D possibly being TRBD2 (6 bases). Trimming removed 6 bases at V and 5 bases at J, with 15 bases between. Germline CDR1 and CDR2: SGHTA and FQGNSA. The CDR3 runs 14 residues. This chain's CDR3 is CASRDGKEGDTQYF. CDR3 in DNA: TGTGCCAGCAGAGATGGCAAGGAGGGAGATACGCAGTATTTT.

At least ten counts were recorded for this clonotype. V and J are TRBV20-1 and TRBJ2-3; D not certain. This CDR3 contains 13 residues. Trimming took off 6 bases at V and 5 bases at J, with 15 bases between the two ends. The germline gives CDR1 DFQATT, CDR2 SNEGSKA (reference sequence). The CDR3 DNA follows: TGCAGTGCCTCGCGGCTAGGGTTAGATACGCAGTATTTT. Translated, it gives CSASRLGLDTQYF.

The chain couples TRBV20-1 to TRBJ2-3; TRBD2 matches at 8 bases. V dropped 2 bases and J dropped 1; count of bases not matched to a gene: 5. The CDR3 loop spans 15 amino acids. Germline V gene lookup returns CDR1 DFQATT and CDR2 SNEGSKA (reference sequence). The CDR3: CSARPSGSGTDTQYF. Here the CDR3 DNA reads TGCAGTGCTAGACCTAGCGGGTCGGGCACAGATACGCAGTATTTT.

This clonotype appeared many times. The chain joins TRBV30 to TRBJ2-1; D possibly uses TRBD1 or TRBD2 (6 bases each). This CDR3 has 13 amino acids. Trimming stripped 5 bases from V and 3 bases from J, with 11 bases between. CDR1 and CDR2 from the germline V gene are GTSNPN and SVGIG (reference sequence). As DNA, the CDR3 is TGTGCCTGGGCGGGACAAAACTACAATGAGCAGTTCTTC. Its protein is CAWAGQNYNEQFF.

This clonotype was counted many times. The chain has TRBV3-1 and TRBJ1-1, with 7 positions matching TRBD1. In germline, CDR1 is LGHDT, CDR2 YNNKEL (reference sequence). The CDR3 is 16 residues long. With 0 bases clipped from V and 4 bases from J, the junction kept 8 bases outside the gene matches. Here the CDR3 DNA reads TGTGCCAGCAGCCAAGATGGGCGCAGGGGGTGCACTGAAGCTTTCTTT. It translates to CASSQDGRRGCTEAFF. The full variable domain, with the rest looked up from reference TRBV3-1 and TRBJ1-1, is DTAVSQTPKYLVTQMGNDKSIKCEQNLGHDTMYWYKQDSKKFLKIMFSYNNKELIINETVPNRFSPKSPDKAHLNLHINSLELGDSAVYFCASSQDGRRGCTEAFFGQGTRLTVV.

There are many counts of this clonotype. This chain uses TRBV10-3 with TRBJ1-2; D call uncertain. The CDR3 has 11 residues. Germline assignment: CDR1 ENHRY and CDR2 SYGVKD. Trimming took off 8 bases at V and 4 bases at J, with 8 bases between the two ends. CDR3 in amino acids: CAISTGYGYTF. The CDR3 DNA reads TGTGCCATCTCCACCGGCTATGGCTACACCTTC.

This clonotype has a count of ten or more. The rearrangement uses TRBV19 and TRBJ1-4, with a weak D call TRBD1 (5 bases). The CDR3 is made up of 14 amino acids. V was pared by 4 bases and J by 8 bases, with 14 bases between. The germline V gene has CDR1 LNHDA and CDR2 SQIVND (reference sequence). CDR3: CASSTSGLEEKLFF. CDR3 bases: TGTGCCAGTAGTACATCGGGACTCGAGGAAAAACTGTTTTTT.

Many counts were recorded for this clonotype. The rearrangement uses TRBV6-5 and TRBJ2-2; D could derive from TRBD1 or TRBD2 (5 bases each). Trimming removed 0 bases from V and 1 base from J, with 6 bases in between. The CDR3 is 15 residues long. Germline V gene sequence: CDR1 MNHEY, CDR2 SVGAGI. The chain's CDR3 is CASSYSGVNTGELFF. CDR3 nucleotide sequence: TGTGCCAGCAGTTACTCGGGGGTGAACACCGGGGAGCTGTTTTTT.

In this sample, this clonotype turned up many times. J is TRBJ1-2 and V is TRBV28, with D unclear. The V and J ends lost 6 bases and 4 bases respectively, with 15 bases between them. The CDR3 sequence is 14 residues long. Germline values: CDR1 MDHEN, CDR2 SYDVKM. CDR3 loop: CASSTIPGGYGYTF. CDR3 bases: TGTGCCAGCAGCACCATACCGGGAGGCTATGGCTACACCTTC.

This rearrangement joins TRBV6-1 to TRBJ2-3, with 12 nucleotides matching TRBD2. The CDR3 runs 15 residues. Germline V gene sequence: CDR1 MNHNS, CDR2 SASEGT. With V trimmed by 5 bases and J by 4 bases, 4 bases remained unmatched. CDR3 amino acids: CASSQTSGGSDTQYF. The CDR3 bases are TGTGCCAGCAGTCAAACTAGCGGGGGGTCAGATACGCAGTATTTT.

The rearrangement links TRBV27 to TRBJ2-2; 9 bases align to TRBD2. This CDR3 contains 16 residues. J lost 4 bases, V lost 2 bases, and 5 bases had no gene match. Germline V gene lookup returns CDR1 MNHEY and CDR2 SMNVEV (reference sequence). The CDR3 loop reads CASSLTGLAITGELFF. The CDR3 nucleotides are TGTGCCAGCAGTTTAACGGGACTAGCTATCACCGGGGAGCTGTTTTTT.